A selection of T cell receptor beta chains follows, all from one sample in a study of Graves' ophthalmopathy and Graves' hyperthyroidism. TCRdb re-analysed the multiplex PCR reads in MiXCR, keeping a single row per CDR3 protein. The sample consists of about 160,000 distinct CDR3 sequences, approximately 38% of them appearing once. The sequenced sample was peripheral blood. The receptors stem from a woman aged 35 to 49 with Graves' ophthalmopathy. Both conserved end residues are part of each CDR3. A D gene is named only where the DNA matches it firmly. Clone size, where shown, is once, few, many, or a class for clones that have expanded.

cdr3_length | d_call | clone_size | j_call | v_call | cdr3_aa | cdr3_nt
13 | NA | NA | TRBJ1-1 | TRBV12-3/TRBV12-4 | CASSPTDYTEAFF | TGTGCCAGCAGTCCCACAGATTACACTGAAGCTTTCTTT
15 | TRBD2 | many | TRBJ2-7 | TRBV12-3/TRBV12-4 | CASSLTSGRTYEQYF | TGTGCCAGCAGTTTGACTAGCGGGAGAACCTACGAGCAGTACTTC
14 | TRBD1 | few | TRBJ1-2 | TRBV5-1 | CASGPGTVNYGYTF | TGCGCCAGCGGACCCGGGACAGTAAACTATGGCTACACCTTC
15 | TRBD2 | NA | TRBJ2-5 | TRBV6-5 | CASSYSTSVQETQYF | TGTGCCAGCAGTTATTCAACTAGCGTACAAGAGACCCAGTACTTC
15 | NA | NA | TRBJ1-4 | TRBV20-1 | CGIQVMWETNEKLFF | TGCGGGATCCAAGTGATGTGGGAAACTAATGAAAAACTGTTTTTT
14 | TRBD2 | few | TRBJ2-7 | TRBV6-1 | CASSRSGGRYEQYF | TGTGCCAGCAGTCGAAGCGGGGGTAGATACGAGCAGTACTTC
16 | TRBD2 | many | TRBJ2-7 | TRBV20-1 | CSARDFRLAEDYEQYF | TGCAGTGCTAGAGATTTCCGACTAGCGGAGGACTACGAGCAGTACTTC
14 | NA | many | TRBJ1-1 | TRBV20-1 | CSAHDRSSITEAFF | TGCAGTGCGCACGACAGGTCTAGTATCACTGAAGCTTTCTTT
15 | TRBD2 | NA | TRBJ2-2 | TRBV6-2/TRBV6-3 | CASSPLAGRAGELFF | TGTGCCAGCAGTCCACTAGCGGGACGGGCCGGGGAGCTGTTTTTT
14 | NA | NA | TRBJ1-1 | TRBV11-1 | CASSLVGSNTEAFF | TGTGCCAGCAGCTTAGTAGGAAGCAACACTGAAGCTTTCTTT
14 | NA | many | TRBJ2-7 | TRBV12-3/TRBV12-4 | CASTPGQRAIEQYF | TGTGCCAGCACCCCCGGGCAGAGGGCGATCGAGCAGTACTTC
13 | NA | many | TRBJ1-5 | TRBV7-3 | CASSLSINQPQHF | TGTGCCAGCAGCCTATCAATCAATCAGCCCCAGCATTTT
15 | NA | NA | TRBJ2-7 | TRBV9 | CASSVVRESSYEQYF | TGTGCCAGCAGCGTAGTCAGGGAATCCTCCTACGAGCAGTACTTC
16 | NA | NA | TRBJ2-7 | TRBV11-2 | CASTNRSRRTPYEQYF | TGTGCCAGCACCAACCGATCCAGACGGACCCCCTACGAGCAGTACTTC
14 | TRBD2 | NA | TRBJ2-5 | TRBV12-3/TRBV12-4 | CASRLSGSGETQYF | TGTGCCAGCAGACTTAGCGGGTCGGGTGAGACCCAGTACTTC
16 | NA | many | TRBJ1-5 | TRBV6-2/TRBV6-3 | CASSYRTTYSNQPQHF | TGTGCCAGCAGTTACCGGACAACCTATAGCAATCAGCCCCAGCATTTT
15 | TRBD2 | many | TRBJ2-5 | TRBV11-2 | CASSFAGTSEETQYF | TGTGCCAGCAGCTTCGCCGGGACTAGCGAGGAGACCCAGTACTTC
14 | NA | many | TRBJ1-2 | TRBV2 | CASSRVSVDYGYTF | TGTGCCAGCAGCAGGGTTAGTGTGGACTATGGCTACACCTTC
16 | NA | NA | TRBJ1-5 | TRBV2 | CASSARQSGGNQPQHF | TGTGCCAGCAGTGCAAGGCAGTCTGGGGGCAATCAGCCCCAGCATTTT
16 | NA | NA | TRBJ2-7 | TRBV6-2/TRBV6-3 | CASSGEPGRPFYEQYF | TGTGCCAGCAGTGGGGAACCGGGACGCCCCTTCTACGAGCAGTACTTC
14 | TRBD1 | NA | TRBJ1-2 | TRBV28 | CASRGTGTGYGYTF | TGTGCCAGCAGAGGGACAGGGACAGGCTATGGCTACACCTTC
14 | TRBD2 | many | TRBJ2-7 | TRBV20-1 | CSGIAGDFSYEQYF | TGCAGTGGGATAGCGGGGGACTTCTCCTACGAGCAGTACTTC
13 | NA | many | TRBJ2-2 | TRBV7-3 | CASSTYKTGELFF | TGTGCCAGCAGCACGTACAAGACCGGGGAGCTGTTTTTT
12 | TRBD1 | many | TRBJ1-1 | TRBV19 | CASRTGYTEAFF | TGTGCCAGTCGGACAGGGTACACTGAAGCTTTCTTT
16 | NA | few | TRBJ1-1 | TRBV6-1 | CASSDLPTSWGTEAFF | TGTGCCAGCAGTGATCTCCCAACTTCTTGGGGCACTGAAGCTTTCTTT
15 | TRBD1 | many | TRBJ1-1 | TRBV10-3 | CAISDRDSVNTEAFF | TGTGCCATCAGTGACCGGGACAGCGTGAACACTGAAGCTTTCTTT
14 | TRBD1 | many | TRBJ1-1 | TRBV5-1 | CASSPDRASVEAFF | TGCGCCAGCAGCCCCGACAGGGCGTCGGTTGAAGCTTTCTTT
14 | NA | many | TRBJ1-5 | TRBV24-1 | CATKHQSTLKPQHF | TGTGCCACCAAACACCAGTCCACTTTAAAGCCCCAGCATTTT
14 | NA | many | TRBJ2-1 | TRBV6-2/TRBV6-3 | CASRTGTAYNEQFF | TGTGCCAGCAGAACCGGGACTGCCTACAATGAGCAGTTCTTC
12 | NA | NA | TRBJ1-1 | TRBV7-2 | CASSSARTEAFF | TGTGCCAGCAGCTCGGCTCGCACTGAAGCTTTCTTT